These T cell receptor beta chains were read from a single sample in a study of technical replicates of blood from four donors. Clones were sequenced by immunoSEQ multiplex PCR, and TCRdb holds only the in-frame ones, with some missing. Altogether 81,000 or so clones are present, approximately 96% being singletons, with the ten largest covering 0.2%. Source material: T cells isolated from PBMCs. Every receptor here comes from a human donor in good health. CDR3s include the opening cysteine and the closing phenylalanine or tryptophan. A D gene is named only where the DNA matches it firmly. Only some rows state a clone size, as once, few, many or a class for expanded clones.

>15|-|TRBV4-2|TRBD2|TRBJ2-7
TGTGCCAGCAGCCAGACGGCGGGAGGCCCCTACGAGCAGTACTTC
CASSQTAGGPYEQYF
>14|-|TRBV5-4|TRBD2|TRBJ2-1
TGTGCCAGCAGCCTACCGACTAGCGGTAGTGAGCAGTTCTTC
CASSLPTSGSEQFF
>13|-|TRBV28|TRBD1|TRBJ2-7
TGTGCCAGCAGTTTCCTGGGACAGAACGAGCAGTACTTC
CASSFLGQNEQYF
>17|-|TRBV4-1|-|TRBJ1-2
TGCGCCAGCAGCCAGTCCAATAGGGGGTCCCAGGCCTATGGCTACACCTTC
CASSQSNRGSQAYGYTF
>14|-|TRBV9|TRBD1|TRBJ2-5
TGTGCCAGCAGCGCCACAGGGGGCGCAGAGACCCAGTACTTC
CASSATGGAETQYF
>14|few|TRBV9|-|TRBJ1-1
TGTGCCAGCAGCGCCCGACCGGGGAACACTGAAGCTTTCTTT
CASSARPGNTEAFF
>17|-|TRBV12-5|TRBD2|TRBJ2-1
TGTGCTAGTGGAACTACATTTAGCGGGGGGGCCAATTATGAGCAGTTCTTC
CASGTTFSGGANYEQFF
>14|-|TRBV11-2|TRBD1|TRBJ1-2
TGTGCCAGCAGCCGGGGGGGGACAGGGGCTGGCTACACCTTC
CASSRGGTGAGYTF
>16|-|TRBV4-2|-|TRBJ1-1
TGTGCCAGCAGCCAGACCTTCGGGGAGATGGACACTGAAGCTTTCTTT
CASSQTFGEMDTEAFF
>13|-|TRBV7-2|-|TRBJ2-3
TGTGCCAGCAGCTTCCCCTCCGGGGATACGCAGTATTTT
CASSFPSGDTQYF
>19|-|TRBV7-9|TRBD1|TRBJ2-3
TGTGCCAGCAGCTGGGTTGGGGGCAGACAGGGTCTCCCTTCAGATACGCAGTATTTT
CASSWVGGRQGLPSDTQYF
>15|-|TRBV6-1|TRBD1|TRBJ1-2
TGTGCCAGCACCCGGGACAGCGGAGCTAACTATGGCTACACCTTC
CASTRDSGANYGYTF
>13|-|TRBV9|-|TRBJ2-2
TGTGCCATTTCACCTGGCCTCACCGGGGAGCTGTTTTTT
CAISPGLTGELFF
>14|-|TRBV11-2|-|TRBJ1-1
TGTGCCAGCAGCTTAGAGGCAGGGAACACTGAAGCTTTCTTT
CASSLEAGNTEAFF
>13|-|TRBV29-1|TRBD1|TRBJ2-7
TGCAGCGCGGGGACAGGGCAAGCCTACGAGCAGTACTTC
CSAGTGQAYEQYF
>13|-|TRBV2|TRBD1|TRBJ2-1
TGTGCCAGCAGTTCAGGGGGCTACAATGAGCAGTTCTTC
CASSSGGYNEQFF
>17|-|TRBV28|-|TRBJ1-5
TGTGCCAGCAGTTTGGGGTTTTCAGGGTGGGACAATCAGCCCCAGCATTTT
CASSLGFSGWDNQPQHF
>15|-|TRBV13|-|TRBJ1-1
TGTGCCAGCAGCTTGTTCCCTCCGGGGAACACTGAAGCTTTCTTT
CASSLFPPGNTEAFF
>15|-|TRBV5-1|TRBD2|TRBJ2-3
TGCGCCAGCAGCTTCAGCGGGAGGGCTGTAGATACGCAGTATTTT
CASSFSGRAVDTQYF
>12|-|TRBV5-6|-|TRBJ2-7
TGTGCCAGCAGCCTAGTTCTCTCCGAGCAGTACTTC
CASSLVLSEQYF
>14|-|TRBV6-1|-|TRBJ1-3
TGTGCCAGTAGAGGTAGGGGCTCTGGAAACACCATATATTTT
CASRGRGSGNTIYF
>13|-|TRBV13|TRBD2|TRBJ2-3
TGTGCCAGCTCGGGCGGGAGGGGAGATACGCAGTATTTT
CASSGGRGDTQYF
>18|-|TRBV19|-|TRBJ1-2
TGTGCCAGTAGTAACTACAGGGATTCCCCATACAATAACTATGGCTACACCTTC
CASSNYRDSPYNNYGYTF
>13|once|TRBV25-1|-|TRBJ2-5
TGTGCCAGCAGCGCCCCAGGGGAAGGAGCCCAGTACTTC
CASSAPGEGAQYF
>12|-|TRBV29-1|-|TRBJ1-1
TGCAGCGTCACTGTAATGAACACTGAAGCTTTCTTT
CSVTVMNTEAFF
>12|-|TRBV10-1|TRBD2|TRBJ2-2
TGCGCCTCGCAGGGAGGGACCGGGGAGCTGTTTTTT
CASQGGTGELFF
>16|-|TRBV7-6|TRBD2|TRBJ2-5
TGTGCCAGCAGCCCTAGTCCGGGGGGGCCTCGGGAGACCCAGTACTTC
CASSPSPGGPRETQYF
>15|-|TRBV19|TRBD1|TRBJ2-7
TGTGCCAGTAGTATTTCGGACAGGGGATCCTACGAGCAGTACTTC
CASSISDRGSYEQYF
>16|once|TRBV21-1|-|TRBJ1-2
TGTGCCAGCAGCAAAAGGTGGGCAGGGGGCGGCTATGGCTACACCTTC
CASSKRWAGGGYGYTF
>15|-|TRBV7-8|TRBD1|TRBJ2-5
TGTGCCAGCAGAAAAGGACAGGGGGCTTATGAGACCCAGTACTTC
CASRKGQGAYETQYF
>15|-|TRBV5-1|-|TRBJ1-1
TGCGCCAGCAGCTTGGAGGGGGTGGGAAACACTGAAGCTTTCTTT
CASSLEGVGNTEAFF
>15|-|TRBV18|-|TRBJ2-3
TGTGCCAGCTCATCCTTCTCCGGAGAGCGGGATACGCAGTATTTT
CASSSFSGERDTQYF
>16|-|TRBV14|-|TRBJ1-1
TGTGCCAGCAGCCAAGCTGGGGGACACCGGTACACTGAAGCTTTCTTT
CASSQAGGHRYTEAFF
>15|-|TRBV4-1|TRBD1|TRBJ1-4
TGCGCCAGTAGAGTTATACAGGGGGGAGATGAAAAACTGTTTTTT
CASRVIQGGDEKLFF
>13|-|TRBV2|-|TRBJ2-1
TGTGCCAGCAATACAGTCCCCTACAATGAGCAGTTCTTC
CASNTVPYNEQFF
>16|-|TRBV5-1|-|TRBJ1-4
TGCGCCAGCAGCTTGGGGACAGCCAATCGCAATGAAAAACTGTTTTTT
CASSLGTANRNEKLFF
>16|-|TRBV5-1|-|TRBJ1-1
TGCGCCAGCAGCTTGGGGCGGGTCACACTGAACACTGAAGCTTTCTTT
CASSLGRVTLNTEAFF
>15|-|TRBV19|-|TRBJ1-1
TGTGCCAGTAGACCCTCATTGGCAGGGGAAACTGAAGCTTTCTTT
CASRPSLAGETEAFF
>15|once|TRBV7-8|TRBD1|TRBJ2-7
TGTGCCAGCAGCTTAGATGAGACAGGGGGCGAGGAGCAGTACTTC
CASSLDETGGEEQYF
>16|-|TRBV7-3|TRBD2|TRBJ2-3
TGTGCCAGCAGCTACTTAGCGGGGGCCACCACAGATACGCAGTATTTT
CASSYLAGATTDTQYF
>18|-|TRBV5-1|TRBD2|TRBJ2-7
TGCGCCAGCAGCTTGGGTGGATTAGCTAGCGGGAGGAGCAACGAGCAGTACTTC
CASSLGGLASGRSNEQYF
>14|-|TRBV5-1|TRBD2|TRBJ2-1
TGCGCCAGCAGCTTGGTTCTAGCGGAGAATGAGCAGTTCTTC
CASSLVLAENEQFF
>12|-|TRBV29-1|TRBD1|TRBJ2-7
TGCAGCGTTGCGGACAGGGGCTACGAGCAGTACTTC
CSVADRGYEQYF
>15|-|TRBV11-2|TRBD2|TRBJ2-5
TGTGCCAGCAGCTCTAAGACTAGCGGGGGACAGACCCAGTACTTC
CASSSKTSGGQTQYF
>16|-|TRBV19|TRBD2|TRBJ2-3
TGTGCCAGTTCCTCGTTTTCCAGCGGGGGGACAGATACGCAGTATTTT
CASSSFSSGGTDTQYF
>14|-|TRBV4-1|TRBD1|TRBJ1-3
TGCGCCAGCAGCCCTGACAGGGGGTCCGTCACCATATATTTT
CASSPDRGSVTIYF
>16|-|TRBV6-6|-|TRBJ1-5
TGTGCCAGCAGTTACTCCCGCGACAGGCGCAATCAGCCCCAGCATTTT
CASSYSRDRRNQPQHF
>14|-|TRBV6-6|TRBD2|TRBJ2-5
TGTGCCAGCAGTTATACGGGGGGGCGCGAGACCCAGTACTTC
CASSYTGGRETQYF
>13|-|TRBV19|TRBD2|TRBJ2-1
TGTGCCAGTAGGGTCGGGGGAGGGAATGAGCAGTTCTTC
CASRVGGGNEQFF
>14|once|TRBV7-9|TRBD1|TRBJ2-1
TGTGCCGGCACACAGGGGGCATCAGACAATGAGCAGTTCTTC
CAGTQGASDNEQFF
>10|-|TRBV30|-|TRBJ1-4
TGTGCCTGGGGGGAGGAAAAACTGTTTTTT
CAWGEEKLFF
>14|-|TRBV28|TRBD1|TRBJ1-3
TGTGCCGGAACGACAGGGGGTGCTGGAAACACCATATATTTT
CAGTTGGAGNTIYF